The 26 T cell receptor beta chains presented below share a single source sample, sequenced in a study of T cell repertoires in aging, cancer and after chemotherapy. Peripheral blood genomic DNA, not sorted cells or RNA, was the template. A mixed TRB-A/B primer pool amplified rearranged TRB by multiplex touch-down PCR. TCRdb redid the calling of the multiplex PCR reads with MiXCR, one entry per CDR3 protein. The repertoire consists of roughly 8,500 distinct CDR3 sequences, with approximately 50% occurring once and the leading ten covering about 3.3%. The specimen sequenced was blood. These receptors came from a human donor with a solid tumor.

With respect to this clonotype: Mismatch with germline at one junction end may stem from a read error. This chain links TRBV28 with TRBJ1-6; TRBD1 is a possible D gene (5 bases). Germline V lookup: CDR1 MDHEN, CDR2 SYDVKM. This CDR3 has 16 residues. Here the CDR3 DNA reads TGTGCCAGCAGCTTATCCGGGACCGAGTGGTGGTCACCCCTCCACTTT. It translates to CASSLSGTEWWSPLHF. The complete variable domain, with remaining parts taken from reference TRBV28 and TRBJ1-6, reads DVKVTQSSRYLVKRTGEKVFLECVQDMDHENMFWYRQDPGLGLRLIYFSYDVKMKEKGDIPEGYSVSREKKERFSLILESASTNQTSMYLCASSLSGTEWWSPLHFGNGTRLTVT.

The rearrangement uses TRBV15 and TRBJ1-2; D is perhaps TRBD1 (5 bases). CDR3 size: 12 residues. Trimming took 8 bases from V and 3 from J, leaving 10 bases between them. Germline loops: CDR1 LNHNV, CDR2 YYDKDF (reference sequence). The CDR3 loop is CATDVGDYGYTF. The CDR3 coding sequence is TGTGCCACCGACGTGGGGGACTATGGCTACACCTTC. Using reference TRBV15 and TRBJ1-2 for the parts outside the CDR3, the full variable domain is DAMVIQNPRYQVTQFGKPVTLSCSQTLNHNVMYWYQQKSSQAPKLLFHYYDKDFNNEADTPDNFQSRRPNTSFCFLDIRSPGLGDTAMYLCATDVGDYGYTFGSGTRLTVV.

The CDR3 is CASSLTSAGGRFTNEQFF. The CDR3 DNA reads as TGTGCCAGCAGCTTAACGTCCGCGGGAGGGCGATTCACGAATGAGCAGTTCTTC. The chain is built from TRBV7-9 and TRBJ2-1; 9 bases are shared with TRBD2. Germline V gene data show CDR1 as SEHNR and CDR2 as FQNEAQ (reference sequence). The CDR3 totals 18 residues. V trimming: 2 bases; J trimming: 7 bases; junction bases outside the gene matches: 15.

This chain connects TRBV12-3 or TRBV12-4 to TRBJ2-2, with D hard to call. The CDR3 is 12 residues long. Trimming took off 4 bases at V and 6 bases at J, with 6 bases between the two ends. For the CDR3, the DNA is TGTGCCAGCAGTTCCCCCCCCGGGGAGCTGTTTTTT. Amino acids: CASSSPPGELFF.

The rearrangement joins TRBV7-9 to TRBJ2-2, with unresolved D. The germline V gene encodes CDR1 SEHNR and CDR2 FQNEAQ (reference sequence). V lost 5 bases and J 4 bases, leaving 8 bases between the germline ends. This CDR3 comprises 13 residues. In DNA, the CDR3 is TGTGCCAGCAGCCCCCGTGGCACCGGGGAGCTGTTTTTT. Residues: CASSPRGTGELFF.

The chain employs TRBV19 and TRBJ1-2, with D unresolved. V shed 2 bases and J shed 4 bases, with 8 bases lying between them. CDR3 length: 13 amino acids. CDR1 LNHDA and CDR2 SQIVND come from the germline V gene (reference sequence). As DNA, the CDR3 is TGTGCCAGTAGTATACTGGGATTCTATGGCTACACCTTC. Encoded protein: CASSILGFYGYTF.

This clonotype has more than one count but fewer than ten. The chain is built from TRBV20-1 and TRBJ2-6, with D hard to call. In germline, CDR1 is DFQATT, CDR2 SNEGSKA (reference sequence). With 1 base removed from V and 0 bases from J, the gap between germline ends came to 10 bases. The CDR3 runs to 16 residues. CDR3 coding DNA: TGCAGTGCTAGAGTCGTGTACTACTCTGGGGCCAACGTCCTGACTTTC. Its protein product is CSARVVYYSGANVLTF.

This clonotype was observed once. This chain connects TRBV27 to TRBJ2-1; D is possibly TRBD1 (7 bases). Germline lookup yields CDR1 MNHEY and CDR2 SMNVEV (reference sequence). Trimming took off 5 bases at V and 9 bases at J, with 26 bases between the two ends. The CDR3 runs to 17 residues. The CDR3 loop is CASSKQGRGIGKGEQFF. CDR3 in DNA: TGTGCCAGCAGTAAACAGGGGCGCGGGATCGGCAAAGGTGAGCAGTTCTTC.

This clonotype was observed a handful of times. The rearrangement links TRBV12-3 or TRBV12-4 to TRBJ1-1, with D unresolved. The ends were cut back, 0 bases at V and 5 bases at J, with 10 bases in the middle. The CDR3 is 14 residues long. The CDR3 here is CASSLAGPGTEAFF. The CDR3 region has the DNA TGTGCCAGCAGTTTAGCAGGACCGGGGACTGAAGCTTTCTTT.

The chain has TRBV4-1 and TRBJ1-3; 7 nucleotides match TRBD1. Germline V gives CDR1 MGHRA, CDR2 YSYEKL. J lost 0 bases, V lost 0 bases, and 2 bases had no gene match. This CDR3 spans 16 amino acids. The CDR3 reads CASSQEGTASGNTIYF. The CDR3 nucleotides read TGCGCCAGCAGCCAAGAGGGGACAGCCTCTGGAAACACCATATATTTT.

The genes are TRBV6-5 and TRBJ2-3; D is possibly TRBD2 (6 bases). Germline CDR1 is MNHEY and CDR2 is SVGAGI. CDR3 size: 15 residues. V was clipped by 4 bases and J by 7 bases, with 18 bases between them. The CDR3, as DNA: TGTGCCAGCAGTTCCGCTAGCGCGAGTGTGTATACGCAGTATTTT. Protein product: CASSSASASVYTQYF.

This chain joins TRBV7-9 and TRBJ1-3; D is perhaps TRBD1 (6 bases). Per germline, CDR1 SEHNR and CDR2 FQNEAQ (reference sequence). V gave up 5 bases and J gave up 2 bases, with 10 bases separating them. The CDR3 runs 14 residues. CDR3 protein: CASSDTGTGNTIYF. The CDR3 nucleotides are TGTGCCAGCAGCGACACAGGGACTGGAAACACCATATATTTT.

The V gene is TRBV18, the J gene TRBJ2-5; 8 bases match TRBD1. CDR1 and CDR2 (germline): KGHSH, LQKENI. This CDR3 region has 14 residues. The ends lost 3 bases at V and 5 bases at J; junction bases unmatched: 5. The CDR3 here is CASSPPGQVETQYF. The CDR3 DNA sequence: TGTGCCAGCTCACCGCCGGGACAGGTGGAGACCCAGTACTTC. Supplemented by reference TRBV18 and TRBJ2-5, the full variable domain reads NAGVMQNPRHLVRRRGQEARLRCSPMKGHSHVYWYRQLPEEGLKFMVYLQKENIIDESGMPKERFSAEFPKEGPSILRIQQVVRGDSAAYFCASSPPGQVETQYFGPGTRLLVL.

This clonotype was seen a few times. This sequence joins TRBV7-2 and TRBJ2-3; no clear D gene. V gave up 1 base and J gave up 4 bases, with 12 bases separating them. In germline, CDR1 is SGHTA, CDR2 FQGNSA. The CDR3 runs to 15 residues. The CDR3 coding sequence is TGTGCCAGCAGCTTAGAACGACTCAGCTCAGATACGCAGTATTTT. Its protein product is CASSLERLSSDTQYF.

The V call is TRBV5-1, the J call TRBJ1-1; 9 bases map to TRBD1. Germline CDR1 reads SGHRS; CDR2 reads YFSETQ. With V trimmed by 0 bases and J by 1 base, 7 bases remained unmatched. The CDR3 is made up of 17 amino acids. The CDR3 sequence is CASSLGRDRVGNTEAFF. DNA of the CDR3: TGCGCCAGCAGCTTGGGCCGGGACAGGGTCGGGAACACTGAAGCTTTCTTT.

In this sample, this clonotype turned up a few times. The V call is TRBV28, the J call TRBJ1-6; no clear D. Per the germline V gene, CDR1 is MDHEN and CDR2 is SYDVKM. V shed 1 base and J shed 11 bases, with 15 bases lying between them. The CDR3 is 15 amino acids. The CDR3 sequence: CASSLYQDDSTPLHF. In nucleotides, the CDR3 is TGTGCCAGCAGTTTATACCAGGACGATAGTACACCCCTCCACTTT.

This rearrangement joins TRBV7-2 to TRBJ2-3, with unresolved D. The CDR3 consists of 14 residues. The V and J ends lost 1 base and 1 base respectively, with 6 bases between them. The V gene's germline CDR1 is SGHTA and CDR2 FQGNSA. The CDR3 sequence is CASSLDSRTDTQYF. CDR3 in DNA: TGTGCCAGCAGCTTAGATTCCCGCACAGATACGCAGTATTTT.

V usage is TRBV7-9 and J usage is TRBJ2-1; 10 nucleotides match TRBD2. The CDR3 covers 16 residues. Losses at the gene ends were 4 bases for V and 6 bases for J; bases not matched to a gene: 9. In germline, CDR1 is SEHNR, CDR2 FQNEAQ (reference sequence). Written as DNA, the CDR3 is TGTGCCAGCAGCTCTTCAGCGGGAGGGCCTGGCAATGAGCAGTTCTTC. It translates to CASSSSAGGPGNEQFF.

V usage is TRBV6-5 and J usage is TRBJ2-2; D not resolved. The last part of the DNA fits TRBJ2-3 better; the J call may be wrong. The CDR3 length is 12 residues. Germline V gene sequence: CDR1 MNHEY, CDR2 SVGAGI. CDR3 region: CASSEGNRRQYF. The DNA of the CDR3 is TGTGCCAGCTCCGAAGGTAATCGAAGACAGTATTTT.

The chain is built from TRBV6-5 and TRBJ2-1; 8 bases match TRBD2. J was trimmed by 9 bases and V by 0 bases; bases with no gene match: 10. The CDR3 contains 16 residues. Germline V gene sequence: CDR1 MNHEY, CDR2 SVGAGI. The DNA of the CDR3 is TGTGCCAGCAGTTACTCGCCAAGCGGGAGTCTGAGTGAGCAGTTCTTC. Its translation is CASSYSPSGSLSEQFF.

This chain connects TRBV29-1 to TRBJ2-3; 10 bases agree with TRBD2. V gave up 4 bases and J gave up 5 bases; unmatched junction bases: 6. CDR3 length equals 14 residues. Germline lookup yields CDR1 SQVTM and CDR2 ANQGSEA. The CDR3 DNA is TGCAGCGTTGGAGCGGGAGGGCGTCAAGATACGCAGTATTTT. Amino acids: CSVGAGGRQDTQYF.

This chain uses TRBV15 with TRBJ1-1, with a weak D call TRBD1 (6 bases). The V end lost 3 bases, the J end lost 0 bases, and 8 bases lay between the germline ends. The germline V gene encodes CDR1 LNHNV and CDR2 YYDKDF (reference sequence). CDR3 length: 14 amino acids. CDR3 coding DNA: TGTGCCACCAGCAGTGACAGGCTGAACACTGAAGCTTTCTTT. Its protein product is CATSSDRLNTEAFF.

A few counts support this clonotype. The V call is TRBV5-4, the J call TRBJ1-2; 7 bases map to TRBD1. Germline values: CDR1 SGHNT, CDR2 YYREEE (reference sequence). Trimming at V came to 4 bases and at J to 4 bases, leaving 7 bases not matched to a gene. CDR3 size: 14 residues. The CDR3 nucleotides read TGTGCCAGCAGCCTAACCGGGACAGCCTATGGCTACACCTTC. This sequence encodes CASSLTGTAYGYTF.

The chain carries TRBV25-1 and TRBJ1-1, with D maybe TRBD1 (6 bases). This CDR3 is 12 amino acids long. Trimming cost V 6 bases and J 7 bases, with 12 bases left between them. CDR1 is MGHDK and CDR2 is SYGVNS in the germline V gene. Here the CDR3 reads CASRRGSVEAFF. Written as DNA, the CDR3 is TGTGCCAGCAGGAGGGGGTCGGTTGAAGCTTTCTTT.

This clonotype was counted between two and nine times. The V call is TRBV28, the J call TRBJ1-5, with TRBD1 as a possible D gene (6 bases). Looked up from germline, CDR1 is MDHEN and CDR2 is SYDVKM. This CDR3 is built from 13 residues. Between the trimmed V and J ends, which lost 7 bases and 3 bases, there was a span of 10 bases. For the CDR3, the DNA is TGTGCCAGCACATGGGACAACAATCAGCCCCAGCATTTT. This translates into CASTWDNNQPQHF. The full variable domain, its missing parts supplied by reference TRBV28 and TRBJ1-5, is DVKVTQSSRYLVKRTGEKVFLECVQDMDHENMFWYRQDPGLGLRLIYFSYDVKMKEKGDIPEGYSVSREKKERFSLILESASTNQTSMYLCASTWDNNQPQHFGDGTRLSIL.

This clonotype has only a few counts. CDR3 sequence: CASSPRIIIAGAWYNEQFF. CDR3 nucleotides: TGTGCCAGTAGCCCTCGCATAATCATAGCGGGAGCTTGGTACAATGAGCAGTTCTTC. The rearrangement links TRBV19 to TRBJ2-1; 9 positions match TRBD2. With 6 bases clipped from V and 4 bases from J, the junction kept 19 bases outside the gene matches. The CDR3 extends over 19 amino acids. Germline V lookup: CDR1 LNHDA, CDR2 SQIVND (reference sequence).